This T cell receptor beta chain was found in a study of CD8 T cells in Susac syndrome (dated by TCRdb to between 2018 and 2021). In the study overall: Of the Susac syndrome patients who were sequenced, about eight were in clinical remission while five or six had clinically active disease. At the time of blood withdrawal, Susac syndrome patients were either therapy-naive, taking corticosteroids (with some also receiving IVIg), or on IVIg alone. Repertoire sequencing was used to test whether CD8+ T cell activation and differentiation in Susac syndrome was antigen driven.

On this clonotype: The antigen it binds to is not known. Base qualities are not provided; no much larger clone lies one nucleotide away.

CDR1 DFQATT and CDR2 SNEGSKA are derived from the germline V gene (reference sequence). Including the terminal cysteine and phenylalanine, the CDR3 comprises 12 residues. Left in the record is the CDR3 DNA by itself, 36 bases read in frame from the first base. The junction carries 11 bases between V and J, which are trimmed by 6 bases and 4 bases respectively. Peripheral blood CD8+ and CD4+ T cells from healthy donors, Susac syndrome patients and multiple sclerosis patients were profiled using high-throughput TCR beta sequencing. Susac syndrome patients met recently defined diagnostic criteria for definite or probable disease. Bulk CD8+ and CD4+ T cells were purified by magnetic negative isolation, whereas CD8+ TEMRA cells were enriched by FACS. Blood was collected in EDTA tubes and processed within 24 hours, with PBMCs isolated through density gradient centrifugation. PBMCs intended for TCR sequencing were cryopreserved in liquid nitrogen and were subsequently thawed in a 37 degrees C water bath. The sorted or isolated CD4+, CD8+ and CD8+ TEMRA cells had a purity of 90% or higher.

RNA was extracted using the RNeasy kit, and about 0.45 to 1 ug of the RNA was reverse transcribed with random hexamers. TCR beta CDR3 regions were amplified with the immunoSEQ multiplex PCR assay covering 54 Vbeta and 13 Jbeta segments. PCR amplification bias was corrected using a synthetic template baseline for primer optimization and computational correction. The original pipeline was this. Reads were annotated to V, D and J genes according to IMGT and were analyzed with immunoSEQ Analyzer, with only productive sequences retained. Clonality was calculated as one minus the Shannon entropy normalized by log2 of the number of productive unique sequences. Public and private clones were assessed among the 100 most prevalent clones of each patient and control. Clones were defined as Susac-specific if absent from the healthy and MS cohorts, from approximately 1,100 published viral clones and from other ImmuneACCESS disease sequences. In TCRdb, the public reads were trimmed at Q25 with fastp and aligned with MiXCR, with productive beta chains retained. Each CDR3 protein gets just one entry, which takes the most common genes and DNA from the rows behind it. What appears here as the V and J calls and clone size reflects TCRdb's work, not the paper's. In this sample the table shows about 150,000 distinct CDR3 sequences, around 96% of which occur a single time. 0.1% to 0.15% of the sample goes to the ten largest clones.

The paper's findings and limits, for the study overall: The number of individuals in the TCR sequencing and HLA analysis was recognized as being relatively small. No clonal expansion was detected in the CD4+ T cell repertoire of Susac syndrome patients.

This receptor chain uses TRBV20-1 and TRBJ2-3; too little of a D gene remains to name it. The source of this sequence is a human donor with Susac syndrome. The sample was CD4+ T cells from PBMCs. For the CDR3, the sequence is CSALEPADTQYF. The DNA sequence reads TGCAGTGCCCTGGAGCCAGCAGATACGCAGTATTTT.